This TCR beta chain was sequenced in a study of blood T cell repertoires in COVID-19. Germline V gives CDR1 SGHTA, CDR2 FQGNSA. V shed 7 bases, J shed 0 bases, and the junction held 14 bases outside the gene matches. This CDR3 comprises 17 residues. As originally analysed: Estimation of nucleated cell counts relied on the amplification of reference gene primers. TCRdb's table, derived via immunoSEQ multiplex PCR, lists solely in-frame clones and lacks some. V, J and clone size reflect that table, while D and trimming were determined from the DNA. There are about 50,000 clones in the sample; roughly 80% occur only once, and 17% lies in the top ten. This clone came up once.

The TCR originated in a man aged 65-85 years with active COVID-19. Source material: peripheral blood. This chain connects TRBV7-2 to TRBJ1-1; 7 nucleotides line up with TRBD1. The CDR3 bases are TGTGCCAGCACCCTCAGCCCGGGACAGCCAATGAACACTGAAGCTTTCTTT. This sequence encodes CASTLSPGQPMNTEAFF.